What follows are 24 T cell receptor beta chains derived from one specimen sequenced in a study of blood T cell repertoires in COVID-19. Measured with immunoSEQ multiplex PCR; TCRdb has only the in-frame clones, and not every one. The table shows 150,000 or so clones, with approximately 80% occurring only once. The sequenced sample was PBMCs or T cells enriched from blood (not recorded which). These receptors came from a woman aged 50 to 65 who had recovered from COVID-19.

This clone was observed once. The chain links TRBV6-2 or TRBV6-3 to TRBJ2-7; D possibly corresponds to TRBD1 (5 bases). The CDR3 length is 13 residues. Trimming shortened V by 4 bases and J by 6 bases, and 13 bases separated the two germline ends. CDR1 and CDR2 from the germline V gene are MNHEY and SVGEGT. For the CDR3, the DNA is TGTGCCAGCAGTTGGGGCCTAGGGGTCGAGCAGTACTTC. Protein: CASSWGLGVEQYF.

The rearrangement links TRBV28 to TRBJ1-2; 8 bases match TRBD1. The ends lost 6 bases at V and 3 bases at J; junction bases unmatched: 3. The CDR3 length is 13 residues. Germline V CDR1 and CDR2: MDHEN, SYDVKM. CDR3 coding DNA: TGTGCCAGCAGCCCGGGACAGGACTATGGCTACACCTTC. This sequence encodes CASSPGQDYGYTF.

The chain is built from TRBV5-1 and TRBJ2-1; 15 nucleotides match TRBD2. CDR1 is SGHRS, CDR2 YFSETQ, per germline. V lost 5 bases to trimming and J lost 7 bases; unmatched junction nucleotides: 4. The CDR3 loop spans 15 amino acids. The CDR3 region has the DNA TGCGCCAGCAGTTCCGGGACTAGCGGGGGGAATGAGCAGTTCTTC. This gives the protein CASSSGTSGGNEQFF.

This clone occurred a few times. The chain joins TRBV6-5 to TRBJ1-4, with 9 bases fitting TRBD1. V lost 4 bases and J lost 7; bases outside the gene matches: 4. Germline values: CDR1 MNHEY, CDR2 SVGAGI. This CDR3 contains 14 residues. This chain's CDR3 is CASSSGTGTEKLFF. The CDR3 DNA reads as TGTGCCAGCAGTTCCGGGACAGGGACTGAAAAACTGTTTTTT.

V is TRBV28 and J is TRBJ1-1; 10 bases agree with TRBD1. The CDR3 runs 18 residues. V shed 5 bases and J 0 bases; nucleotides not matched to a gene: 12. The germline gives CDR1 MDHEN, CDR2 SYDVKM. The CDR3 here is CASSPLLGQGGMNTEAFF. The CDR3 nucleotides are TGTGCCAGCAGTCCCCTTCTCGGACAGGGGGGTATGAACACTGAAGCTTTCTTT.

The chain employs TRBV7-8 and TRBJ2-1; 10 bases map to TRBD2. Germline lookup yields CDR1 SGHVS and CDR2 FQNEAQ. V lost 5 bases, J lost 8 bases, and 9 bases stayed unmatched. The CDR3 loop spans 15 amino acids. CDR3 in amino acids: CASSQTASGSYEQFF. CDR3 nucleotides: TGTGCCAGCAGCCAGACGGCTAGCGGGAGTTATGAGCAGTTCTTC.

The chain is built from TRBV19 and TRBJ1-1; D is unclear. Germline CDR1 is LNHDA and CDR2 is SQIVND (reference sequence). Trimming took 6 bases from V and 1 from J, leaving 12 bases between them. The CDR3 contains 14 residues. The CDR3 DNA is TGTGCCAGTAGCCGCGGTCCGGCGAACACTGAAGCTTTCTTT. It yields the protein CASSRGPANTEAFF.

This clone was detected once. V and J are TRBV28 and TRBJ1-5; D gene ambiguous. The CDR3 consists of 14 residues. CDR1 and CDR2 (germline): MDHEN, SYDVKM. V was clipped by 2 bases and J by 2 bases, with 7 bases between them. The CDR3 reads CASSLRSGNQPQHF. DNA for the CDR3: TGTGCCAGCAGTTTACGTTCGGGCAATCAGCCCCAGCATTTT.

The rearrangement uses TRBV7-6 and TRBJ2-7, with 7 nucleotides matching TRBD1. V lost 3 bases and J lost 2; bases outside the gene matches: 4. Germline-derived CDR1 and CDR2 are SGHVS and FNYEAQ. The CDR3 is 14 amino acids. The CDR3 region has the DNA TGTGCCAGCAGCTTGGAGAGGGGGCCCTACGAGCAGTACTTC. Translating gives CASSLERGPYEQYF.

The gene calls are TRBV29-1 and TRBJ2-1; 9 positions match TRBD1. The CDR3 is made up of 14 amino acids. Trimming removed 6 bases from V and 6 bases from J; junction bases left unmatched: 9. Germline-derived CDR1 and CDR2 are SQVTM and ANQGSEA. Here the CDR3 DNA reads TGCAGCGTAACACAGGGGGCGCCCGGCAATGAGCAGTTCTTC. Its protein is CSVTQGAPGNEQFF.

This chain connects TRBV13 to TRBJ1-5; 7 positions match TRBD1. This CDR3 comprises 14 residues. Germline-derived CDR1 and CDR2 are PRHDT and FYEKMQ (reference sequence). Trimming removed 3 bases from V and 4 bases from J; junction bases left unmatched: 3. Written as DNA, the CDR3 is TGTGCCAGCAGCTTCCGGGACAGTAATCAGCCCCAGCATTTT. Translating it yields CASSFRDSNQPQHF.

This clone was seen once. The chain employs TRBV15 and TRBJ2-1, with 9 bases lining up with TRBD1. V lost 2 bases and J lost 6; bases outside the gene matches: 2. The CDR3 extends over 14 amino acids. Germline assignment: CDR1 LNHNV and CDR2 YYDKDF (reference sequence). The CDR3 region has the DNA TGTGCCACCAGCAGACGACAGGGGGTCAATGAGCAGTTCTTC. Protein sequence: CATSRRQGVNEQFF.

V gene TRBV7-9 combines with J gene TRBJ2-1; possibly TRBD2 for D (5 bases). CDR3 length: 16 amino acids. CDR1 and CDR2 (germline): SEHNR, FQNEAQ (reference sequence). The V end was cut by 3 bases, the J end by 0 bases, with 12 bases between. The CDR3 region has the DNA TGTGCCAGCAGCTTGAATGCGGGTAGCTCCTACAATGAGCAGTTCTTC. Its protein is CASSLNAGSSYNEQFF.

The chain employs TRBV25-1 and TRBJ2-3; 12 nucleotides agree with TRBD2. Germline V lookup: CDR1 MGHDK, CDR2 SYGVNS. Trimming at V came to 4 bases and at J to 6 bases, leaving 8 bases not matched to a gene. This CDR3 spans 16 amino acids. Here the CDR3 reads CASSARLAGVGDTQYF. The CDR3 nucleotides are TGTGCCAGCAGTGCCCGACTAGCGGGGGTAGGGGATACGCAGTATTTT.

The chain employs TRBV5-1 and TRBJ2-2, with D perhaps TRBD1 (5 bases). This CDR3 comprises 13 residues. Germline V CDR1 and CDR2: SGHRS, YFSETQ. Trimming took off 2 bases at V and 5 bases at J, with 7 bases between the two ends. For the CDR3, the DNA is TGCGCCAGCAGCTTAAAGGGGACCGGGGAGCTGTTTTTT. Protein product: CASSLKGTGELFF.

CDR3 sequence reads: CASSPSLAGEQFF. CDR3 in DNA: TGTGCCAGCTCACCCTCCCTAGCAGGTGAGCAGTTCTTC. The chain combines TRBV18 with TRBJ2-1; a weak D match, TRBD2 (5 bases). Germline assignment: CDR1 KGHSH and CDR2 LQKENI. The V end lost 3 bases, the J end lost 9 bases, and 12 bases lay between the germline ends. The CDR3 spans 13 residues.

The genes are TRBV7-2 and TRBJ1-1; D is perhaps TRBD1 (6 bases). The germline CDR1 and CDR2 sequences are SGHTA and FQGNSA. The CDR3 is 14 amino acids. V was clipped by 2 bases and J by 1 base, with 8 bases between them. CDR3 residues: CASSLSRGNTEAFF. The CDR3 DNA sequence: TGTGCCAGCAGCTTATCCAGGGGGAACACTGAAGCTTTCTTT.

CDR3 sequence (DNA): TGTGCCAGCACCCCCGGGGGACGTCTTGGCTACACCTTC. Its translation: CASTPGGRLGYTF. This chain links TRBV12-3 or TRBV12-4 with TRBJ1-2, with a weak D call TRBD1 (5 bases). Trimming pared 7 bases from V and 7 bases from J, leaving 16 bases between. The CDR3 runs to 13 residues.

The genes are TRBV11-2 and TRBJ1-2; D is unclear. Germline CDR1 reads SGHAT; CDR2 reads FQNNGV. Trimming removed 7 bases from V and 4 bases from J, with 13 bases in between. This CDR3 comprises 13 residues. CDR3 in amino acids: CASTTRSSYGYTF. DNA for the CDR3: TGTGCCAGCACAACGAGGAGTAGCTATGGCTACACCTTC.

This chain connects TRBV4-2 to TRBJ1-3; 10 bases line up with TRBD1. The germline CDR1 and CDR2 sequences are LGHNA and YNFKEQ. The V segment lost 0 bases and the J segment 4 bases; nucleotides outside the gene matches: 6. CDR3 length: 17 amino acids. CDR3 DNA: TGTGCCAGCAGCCAAGATCGGACAGGGGGGGGCGGAAACACCATATATTTT. This codes for CASSQDRTGGGGNTIYF.

V is TRBV4-2 and J is TRBJ1-3; D gene unclear. CDR3 length: 15 residues. V was cut by 0 bases and J by 2 bases, with 8 bases left in between. The germline gives CDR1 LGHNA, CDR2 YNFKEQ. CDR3 nucleotides: TGTGCCAGCAGCCAAGATTACGGGGCTGGAAACACCATATATTTT. Amino acids: CASSQDYGAGNTIYF.

The chain has TRBV18 and TRBJ1-1; D might be TRBD1 (6 bases). Per germline, CDR1 KGHSH and CDR2 LQKENI. V dropped 4 bases and J dropped 11 bases, with 17 bases sitting between them. The CDR3 spans 13 residues. CDR3 sequence (DNA): TGTGCCAGCTCACTTTCAGGGGATTCTTGGGCTTTCTTT. This codes for CASSLSGDSWAFF.

The rearrangement links TRBV24-1 to TRBJ1-2; D ambiguous. The CDR3 is made up of 13 amino acids. The V end was cut by 5 bases, the J end by 0 bases, with 6 bases between. The germline CDR1 and CDR2 sequences are KGHDR and SFDVKD. CDR3 sequence: CATSGGANYGYTF. For the CDR3, the DNA is TGTGCCACCAGTGGCGGAGCTAACTATGGCTACACCTTC.

This chain joins TRBV6-5 and TRBJ2-7, with 7 bases identical to TRBD1. Germline V lookup: CDR1 MNHEY, CDR2 SVGAGI. CDR3 length equals 15 residues. The junction had 8 bases not matched to a gene; V was cut back by 3 bases and J by 3 bases. Here the CDR3 DNA reads TGTGCCAGCAGTTATAGGGGCGCAGGGGGCTACGAGCAGTACTTC. Amino acid sequence: CASSYRGAGGYEQYF.